The clone carrying this TCR beta chain was counted only a few times. V was cut by 2 bases and J by 2 bases, with 6 bases left in between. CDR3 length: 14 amino acids. Germline V CDR1 and CDR2: SGHAT, FQNNGV. Measured with immunoSEQ multiplex PCR; TCRdb has only the in-frame clones, and not every one. Seen here are 100,000 to 150,000 clones, around 70% observed once, and the top ten hold around 5.9%. These data are taken from a study of blood T cell repertoires in COVID-19. The V and J genes are TRBV11-2 and TRBJ1-4; D is unresolved. The receptor comes from a man in his fifties or sixties with acute or convalescent COVID-19. The source material was peripheral blood. Here the CDR3 DNA reads TGTGCCAGCAGCTTAACCGGGACTAATGAAAAACTGTTTTTT. This encodes CASSLTGTNEKLFF.